The rows below give T cell receptor beta chains drawn from one sample of a study of T cells in localized non-small cell lung cancer. Data came from immunoSEQ multiplex PCR; TCRdb stores just in-frame clones and leaves some out. The table lists roughly 6,800 clones, 15% of them singletons, with roughly 5% in the top ten. The input for sequencing was normal lung tissue next to the tumor, taken before any cancer treatment. The receptors here all came from a male donor aged 60 or over with stage II squamous cell lung carcinoma. Both conserved end residues are part of each CDR3. The D gene is left open where the match is weak. The size of a clone is reported for some rows only, either as once, few or many, or as a class for expanded clones.

d_gene: TRBD1
v_gene: TRBV6-8
abundance: NA
j_gene: TRBJ1-2
len: 14
CDR3aa: CASSPGTGFLGYTF
CDR3nt: TGTGCCAGCAGCCCCGGGACAGGGTTTCTGGGCTACACCTTC

d_gene: TRBD1
v_gene: TRBV7-4
abundance: NA
j_gene: TRBJ2-7
len: 14
CDR3aa: CASSTGQGAYEQYF
CDR3nt: TGTGCCAGCAGCACGGGACAGGGGGCTTACGAGCAGTACTTC

d_gene: TRBD2
v_gene: TRBV9
abundance: NA
j_gene: TRBJ2-1
len: 14
CDR3aa: CASSPGLAYNEQFF
CDR3nt: TGTGCCAGCAGCCCGGGACTAGCCTACAATGAGCAGTTCTTC

d_gene: NA
v_gene: TRBV6-8
abundance: few
j_gene: TRBJ1-1
len: 13
CDR3aa: CASSPQGGGEAFF
CDR3nt: TGTGCCAGCAGTCCCCAAGGGGGGGGAGAAGCTTTCTTT

d_gene: NA
v_gene: TRBV19
abundance: NA
j_gene: TRBJ1-2
len: 12
CDR3aa: CASMGTNYGYTF
CDR3nt: TGTGCCAGTATGGGGACTAACTATGGCTACACCTTC

d_gene: TRBD1
v_gene: TRBV6-8
abundance: NA
j_gene: TRBJ2-2
len: 15
CDR3aa: CASRVGQTNTGELFF
CDR3nt: TGTGCCAGCAGGGTGGGACAGACGAACACCGGGGAGCTGTTTTTT

d_gene: TRBD2
v_gene: TRBV6-8
abundance: medium-sized
j_gene: TRBJ2-2
len: 18
CDR3aa: CASSSGPSGGSGTGELFF
CDR3nt: TGTGCCAGCAGTTCCGGACCGAGCGGGGGCTCCGGGACCGGGGAGCTGTTTTTT

d_gene: TRBD1
v_gene: TRBV11-3
abundance: few
j_gene: TRBJ2-7
len: 15
CDR3aa: CASSLYGQGFYEQYF
CDR3nt: TGTGCCAGCAGCTTGTACGGACAGGGGTTCTACGAGCAGTACTTC

d_gene: NA
v_gene: TRBV14
abundance: NA
j_gene: TRBJ1-1
len: 16
CDR3aa: CASSQVAPQGRRVAFF
CDR3nt: TGTGCCAGCAGCCAAGTCGCCCCACAGGGTCGTCGAGTCGCTTTCTTT

d_gene: TRBD2
v_gene: TRBV19
abundance: NA
j_gene: TRBJ2-2
len: 17
CDR3aa: CASSITSGRGTTGELFF
CDR3nt: TGTGCCAGTAGTATTACTAGCGGGAGGGGAACAACCGGGGAGCTGTTTTTT

d_gene: NA
v_gene: TRBV19
abundance: NA
j_gene: TRBJ1-5
len: 12
CDR3aa: CASSQVGQPQHF
CDR3nt: TGTGCCAGTAGCCAGGTGGGTCAGCCCCAGCATTTT

d_gene: TRBD2
v_gene: TRBV11-3
abundance: many
j_gene: TRBJ2-3
len: 14
CDR3aa: CASTLSGRTDTQYF
CDR3nt: TGTGCCAGCACCCTTAGCGGGAGAACAGATACGCAGTATTTT

d_gene: TRBD2
v_gene: TRBV11-3
abundance: medium-sized
j_gene: TRBJ2-5
len: 15
CDR3aa: CASSSGTSGQETQYF
CDR3nt: TGTGCCAGCAGCTCCGGGACTAGCGGTCAAGAGACCCAGTACTTC

d_gene: NA
v_gene: TRBV7-2
abundance: many
j_gene: TRBJ2-1
len: 13
CDR3aa: CASSLVYLNEQFF
CDR3nt: TGTGCCAGCAGCTTAGTTTACCTCAATGAGCAGTTCTTC

d_gene: TRBD2
v_gene: TRBV2
abundance: NA
j_gene: TRBJ2-2
len: 13
CDR3aa: CASGGLNTGELFF
CDR3nt: TGTGCCAGCGGGGGACTAAACACCGGGGAGCTGTTTTTT

d_gene: NA
v_gene: TRBV6-8
abundance: few
j_gene: TRBJ1-1
len: 14
CDR3aa: CASSYSFRGTEAFF
CDR3nt: TGTGCCAGCAGTTACTCGTTCCGTGGTACTGAAGCTTTCTTT

d_gene: NA
v_gene: TRBV11-3
abundance: few
j_gene: TRBJ2-1
len: 14
CDR3aa: CASSPTGGYNEQFF
CDR3nt: TGTGCCAGCAGCCCCACCGGCGGGTACAATGAGCAGTTCTTC